This T cell receptor (beta chain) was sequenced during a study of blood T cell repertoires in COVID-19. About the research overall: Collection of acute and convalescent COVID-19 samples took place in the United States, Italy and Spain.

The authors' processing: Amplification from reference gene primers served as the basis for estimated nucleated cell counts. Method: immunoSEQ multiplex PCR; TCRdb's copy keeps in-frame clones and lacks some. Clone size and the V and J calls come from that table; the DNA yielded D and trimming. Of roughly 120,000 clones listed, 85% to 90% are singletons. Trimming removed 3 bases from V and 6 bases from J, with 12 bases in between. This CDR3 is 14 amino acids long. Per germline, CDR1 MDHEN and CDR2 SYDVKM. The chain joins TRBV28 to TRBJ1-5; perhaps TRBD1 as D (6 bases). The source is an elderly woman with COVID-19, enrolled during active disease. What was sequenced was peripheral blood. CDR3 protein: CASSFRGGGQPQHF. The CDR3 region has the DNA TGTGCCAGCAGTTTTAGAGGGGGGGGTCAGCCCCAGCATTTT.